These T cell receptor beta chains were read from a single sample in a study of blood T cell repertoires in COVID-19. Data came from immunoSEQ multiplex PCR; TCRdb stores just in-frame clones and leaves some out. The table lists fewer than 110,000 clones, roughly 84% of them singletons, with more than 10% in the top ten. Input material: peripheral blood. These TCRs come from a human donor in a cohort sampled during active COVID-19. Each CDR3 is given with its conserved first and last residue. A D gene is named only where the DNA matches it firmly. Not all rows give a size; the values are once, few, many and, for expanded clones, a class.

>13|TRBJ1-3|-|TRBV5-1|-
TGCGCCAGCAGCTCTCCCTCTGGAAACACCATATATTTT
CASSSPSGNTIYF
>15|TRBJ2-1|TRBD1|TRBV10-1|few
TGCGCCAGCACCCCAGGACAGGGGACCTACAATGAGCAGTTCTTC
CASTPGQGTYNEQFF
>15|TRBJ1-2|TRBD1|TRBV4-1|few
TGCGCCAGCAGCAGAATGACAGGGGTTGACTATGGCTACACCTTC
CASSRMTGVDYGYTF
>14|TRBJ1-5|-|TRBV5-5|-
TGTGCCAGCAGCCCAATCGTAGGCAATCAGCCCCAGCATTTT
CASSPIVGNQPQHF
>16|TRBJ1-1|TRBD1|TRBV27|-
TGTGCCAGCAGTTTACGATCACAGGGGCGAGGGACTGAAGCTTTCTTT
CASSLRSQGRGTEAFF
>16|TRBJ1-2|-|TRBV6-1|-
TGTGCCAGCAGTGAATTGGGAGGGGGGCCTAACTATGGCTACACCTTC
CASSELGGGPNYGYTF
>15|TRBJ2-1|TRBD2|TRBV28|-
TGTGCCAGCAGTGGTAGCGGGGGGGCCCACAATGAGCAGTTCTTC
CASSGSGGAHNEQFF
>16|TRBJ1-1|TRBD1|TRBV27|-
TGTGCCAGCAGTTATAAGGGACAGGGGATGGACACTGAAGCTTTCTTT
CASSYKGQGMDTEAFF
>15|TRBJ1-2|-|TRBV28|-
TGTGCCAGCAGTTTTGTGGGGCAGGGAAGGGGTGGCTACACCTTC
CASSFVGQGRGGYTF
>14|TRBJ2-1|TRBD2|TRBV5-1|-
TGCGCCAGCGGATGGGGACGGGGGGTGTATGAGCAGTTCTTC
CASGWGRGVYEQFF
>15|TRBJ1-2|-|TRBV19|-
TGTGCCAGTAGCCTCCGGGACCCAAGGACAGATGGCTACACCTTC
CASSLRDPRTDGYTF
>18|TRBJ2-1|-|TRBV7-2|-
TGTGCCAGCAGCTTATTGGCGGGGGCCCTTACTTTGAGGAATGAGCAGTTCTTC
CASSLLAGALTLRNEQFF
>17|TRBJ2-1|-|TRBV7-9|once
TGTGCCAGCAGCTTAGGGTTATCGCGGGGGCGCTACAATGAGCAGTTCTTC
CASSLGLSRGRYNEQFF
>13|TRBJ1-1|-|TRBV2|-
TGTGCCAGCAGTGCTGACAGTAACACTGAAGCTTTCTTT
CASSADSNTEAFF
>15|TRBJ1-1|-|TRBV7-3|-
TGTGCCAGCAGCTTAATGTGGAGCCCGAACACTGAAGCTTTCTTT
CASSLMWSPNTEAFF
>17|TRBJ2-3|TRBD2|TRBV7-2|-
TGTGCCAGCATGACTAGCGGGGGGGCCTCAAGTCCAGATACGCAGTATTTT
CASMTSGGASSPDTQYF
>13|TRBJ1-1|-|TRBV7-3|few
TGTGCCAGCAGCTTATGGGGGGACACTGAAGCTTTCTTT
CASSLWGDTEAFF
>15|TRBJ1-4|TRBD1|TRBV7-9|-
TGTGCCAGCAGCTTAAACAGGGGTTATAATGAAAAACTGTTTTTT
CASSLNRGYNEKLFF
>15|TRBJ1-1|TRBD1|TRBV3-1/TRBV3-2|-
TGTGCCAGCAGCTCGGGACAGGGGGCGCTTACTGAAGCTTTCTTT
CASSSGQGALTEAFF
>16|TRBJ2-2|-|TRBV30|-
TGTGCCTGGAGTGTAAGAGGGAGGATTAACACCGGGGAGCTGTTTTTT
CAWSVRGRINTGELFF
>16|TRBJ1-2|-|TRBV4-1|-
TGCGCCAGCAGCCAAGCACAGGGATTGGGCTCGGGTGGCTACACCTTC
CASSQAQGLGSGGYTF
>16|TRBJ2-3|-|TRBV6-4|-
TGTGCCAGCAGTGACTCAGGCGGGGGCAACACAGATACGCAGTATTTT
CASSDSGGGNTDTQYF
>15|TRBJ1-1|-|TRBV9|few
TGTGCCAGCAGCGTAGGAACGGGGGGGAACACTGAAGCTTTCTTT
CASSVGTGGNTEAFF
>13|TRBJ1-2|-|TRBV12-3/TRBV12-4|-
TGTGCCAGCAGTCCATGGGTGGTGGGCGGCTACACCTTC
CASSPWVVGGYTF
>13|TRBJ1-1|-|TRBV29-1|-
TGCAGCGTTGAGAAGGAGGTGAACACTGAAGCTTTCTTT
CSVEKEVNTEAFF
>13|TRBJ2-2|-|TRBV3-1/TRBV3-2|-
TGTGCCAGCAGCCAGAGGGACACCGGGGAGCTGTTTTTT
CASSQRDTGELFF
>16|TRBJ2-2|TRBD1|TRBV5-1|-
TGCGCCAGCAGCTTGGAGGGACAGGGGGGAACCGGGGAGCTGTTTTTT
CASSLEGQGGTGELFF
>14|TRBJ2-5|-|TRBV2|-
TGTGCCAGCAGGCCAGGGTTACGGGAAGAGACCCAGTACTTC
CASRPGLREETQYF
>15|TRBJ1-4|-|TRBV10-3|-
TGTGCCATCAGTGATCAGATAGGGGCTAATGAAAAACTGTTTTTT
CAISDQIGANEKLFF
>14|TRBJ2-1|-|TRBV5-1|once
TGCGCCAGCAGCCCAGACACCTCCTACAATGAGCAGTTCTTC
CASSPDTSYNEQFF
>16|TRBJ1-1|-|TRBV27|few
TGTGCCAGCAGTTTACGCCTACAGGGAATGAACACTGAAGCTTTCTTT
CASSLRLQGMNTEAFF
>16|TRBJ1-5|-|TRBV9|few
TGTGCCAGCAGCGTAGGCGGCCCATATAGCAATCAGCCCCAGCATTTT
CASSVGGPYSNQPQHF
>14|TRBJ2-1|-|TRBV5-1|-
TGCGCCAGCAGCTTGGTGGGGGCCCGCAATGAGCAGTTCTTC
CASSLVGARNEQFF
>15|TRBJ2-5|TRBD2|TRBV23-1|-
TGCGCCAGCAGTCAATCGACGGGAGGGGGGGGACTTCGTTACTTC
CASSQSTGGGGLRYF
>17|TRBJ2-7|TRBD2|TRBV11-2|-
TGTGCCAGCAGCTTACCCCCGGCAAGACTAGCGGGGGTGAGACAGTACTTC
CASSLPPARLAGVRQYF
>15|TRBJ1-5|TRBD1|TRBV19|-
TGTGCCAGTAGTCGACAGGGGGATAGCAATCAGCCCCAGCATTTT
CASSRQGDSNQPQHF
>13|TRBJ1-1|TRBD1|TRBV6-6|-
TGTGCCAGCAGTAAACAACAGGGGACTGAAGCTTTCTTT
CASSKQQGTEAFF
>13|TRBJ1-1|-|TRBV27|-
TGTGCCAGCAGTTCGAGTCGGAGGACTGAAGCTTTCTTT
CASSSSRRTEAFF
>14|TRBJ2-3|-|TRBV2|-
TGTGCCAGCAGTCTCCGGGGGAACACAGATACGCAGTATTTT
CASSLRGNTDTQYF
>17|TRBJ2-7|TRBD2|TRBV6-1|-
TGTGCCAGCAGTGAATACGGAGGGCGGGGGTTATCCTACGAGCAGTACTTC
CASSEYGGRGLSYEQYF
>14|TRBJ2-3|-|TRBV11-2|-
TGTGCCAGCAGCTTGGGGCTCAGCACAGATACGCAGTATTTT
CASSLGLSTDTQYF
>14|TRBJ1-1|TRBD1|TRBV28|-
TGTGCCAGTCTTACAGGGGGCGGGTACACTGAAGCTTTCTTT
CASLTGGGYTEAFF
>10|TRBJ1-5|-|TRBV7-8|-
TGTGCCAGCAGCGGCGGGCCCCAGCATTTT
CASSGGPQHF
>17|TRBJ1-1|-|TRBV5-4|-
TGTGCCAGCAGCTTGGTGGGGGGCACGCGGGGGTTGACTGAAGCTTTCTTT
CASSLVGGTRGLTEAFF
>13|TRBJ2-7|-|TRBV5-1|-
TGCGCCAGCAGCTTGGGGGCAGTCTACGAGCAGTACTTC
CASSLGAVYEQYF
>14|TRBJ2-2|-|TRBV10-2|-
TGCGCCAGCAGTGAAGGACTTTCCACCGGGGAGCTGTTTTTT
CASSEGLSTGELFF
>15|TRBJ2-1|-|TRBV19|-
TGTGCCTCGGGTGTCAGGGCCCTCTCCTACAATGAGCAGTTCTTC
CASGVRALSYNEQFF
>13|TRBJ2-7|TRBD1|TRBV27|-
TGTGCCAGCAGTCCCAGGGGGCTGGATGAGCAGTACTTC
CASSPRGLDEQYF
>14|TRBJ2-5|-|TRBV7-2|-
TGTGCCAGCAGCCAGCCGGGACTCCAAGAGACCCAGTACTTC
CASSQPGLQETQYF
>12|TRBJ1-2|TRBD1|TRBV12-3/TRBV12-4|few
TGTGCCAGCAATAGACAGGGCTATGGCTACACCTTC
CASNRQGYGYTF
>14|TRBJ2-1|-|TRBV7-2|-
TGTGCCAGCAGCTTACAGACAGAGTTAGGTGAGCAGTTCTTC
CASSLQTELGEQFF